The next 9 T cell receptor beta chains were all read from a single sample in a study of T cell repertoires and Cas9 in healthy adults. The repertoire was sequenced with immunoSEQ multiplex PCR; TCRdb's copy has only in-frame clones and lacks some. The sample holds 20,000 to 25,000 clones, more than 90% seen once. The sequenced sample consisted of CD4+ effector T cells (CD127+, CD25-, CD137-, CD154-) from PBMCs; culture status not recorded. The receptors were gathered from a human donor in good health.

The V gene is TRBV6-1, the J gene TRBJ1-4; D ambiguous. Trimming removed 2 bases from V and 12 bases from J, with 10 bases in between. The germline CDR1 and CDR2 sequences are MNHNS and SASEGT. The CDR3 is 12 residues long. The DNA for the CDR3 is TGTGCCAGCAGTGAACCTGGGGTCGAACTGTTTTTT. It encodes CASSEPGVELFF.

This sequence joins TRBV19 and TRBJ2-2, with 8 bases fitting TRBD1. J gave up 4 bases and V 0 bases, and 7 bases lay outside the gene matches. From germline, CDR1 is LNHDA and CDR2 SQIVND (reference sequence). The CDR3 loop spans 17 amino acids. The CDR3 region has the DNA TGTGCCAGTAGTATAGATCTGTTAACAGGGGGCACCGGGGAGCTGTTTTTT. Translating it yields CASSIDLLTGGTGELFF.

This rearrangement joins TRBV19 to TRBJ2-5, with D perhaps given as TRBD1 or TRBD2 (5 bases each). TRBJ2-7 matches the DNA end more closely, so the J call is doubtful. There are 14 residues in the CDR3. Germline V gives CDR1 LNHDA, CDR2 SQIVND (reference sequence). CDR3 DNA: TGTGCCACCTCGAGGGACGCTATCTCCTACGAGCAGTACTTC. This translates into CATSRDAISYEQYF.

This sequence joins TRBV18 and TRBJ1-2, with D possibly matching TRBD1 (5 bases). The CDR3 extends over 14 amino acids. Trimming took 3 bases from V and 3 from J, leaving 11 bases between them. From germline, CDR1 is KGHSH and CDR2 LQKENI. The DNA of the CDR3 is TGTGCCAGCTCACCCGGCGGGGGAGACTATGGCTACACCTTC. This sequence encodes CASSPGGGDYGYTF.

The gene calls are TRBV6-1 and TRBJ1-5; D unresolved. V gave up 1 base and J gave up 0 bases, with 4 bases separating them. The CDR3 extends over 14 amino acids. Germline V gene data show CDR1 as MNHNS and CDR2 as SASEGT. CDR3 DNA: TGTGCCAGCAGTGAAGGGACTAGCAATCAGCCCCAGCATTTT. It is translated as CASSEGTSNQPQHF.

This clone was picked up one time. The V call is TRBV5-1, the J call TRBJ2-2; D remains unclear. The germline V gene encodes CDR1 SGHRS and CDR2 YFSETQ. The CDR3 runs to 14 residues. V was cut by 0 bases and J by 6 bases, with 9 bases left in between. DNA for the CDR3: TGCGCCAGCAGCTTGGCATTAGCCCCCGGGGAGCTGTTTTTT. It codes for CASSLALAPGELFF.

The genes are TRBV4-1 and TRBJ1-5; D remains unclear. The length of the CDR3 is 15 residues. Germline-derived CDR1 and CDR2 are MGHRA and YSYEKL. V shed 3 bases and J shed 4 bases, with 13 bases lying between them. CDR3 DNA: TGCGCCAGCAGCCATACGCCAGGCGGTAATCAGCCCCAGCATTTT. Protein sequence: CASSHTPGGNQPQHF.

The chain carries TRBV5-1 and TRBJ2-2; TRBD1 agrees at 7 bases. The CDR3 contains 17 residues. CDR1 and CDR2 from the germline V gene are SGHRS and YFSETQ. The junction had 15 bases not matched to a gene; V was cut back by 4 bases and J by 6 bases. CDR3 nucleotide sequence: TGCGCCAGCAGCCCGGGGTGGGGACAGATGATTGCCGGGGAGCTGTTTTTT. Encoded protein: CASSPGWGQMIAGELFF.

The genes are TRBV15 and TRBJ2-1; D gene ambiguous. The CDR3 is 15 amino acids. The V end was cut by 5 bases, the J end by 0 bases, with 11 bases between. The germline V gene encodes CDR1 LNHNV and CDR2 YYDKDF (reference sequence). The CDR3 region has the DNA TGTGCCACCAGCCTGGACGGAAGCTCCTACAATGAGCAGTTCTTC. Its protein product is CATSLDGSSYNEQFF.